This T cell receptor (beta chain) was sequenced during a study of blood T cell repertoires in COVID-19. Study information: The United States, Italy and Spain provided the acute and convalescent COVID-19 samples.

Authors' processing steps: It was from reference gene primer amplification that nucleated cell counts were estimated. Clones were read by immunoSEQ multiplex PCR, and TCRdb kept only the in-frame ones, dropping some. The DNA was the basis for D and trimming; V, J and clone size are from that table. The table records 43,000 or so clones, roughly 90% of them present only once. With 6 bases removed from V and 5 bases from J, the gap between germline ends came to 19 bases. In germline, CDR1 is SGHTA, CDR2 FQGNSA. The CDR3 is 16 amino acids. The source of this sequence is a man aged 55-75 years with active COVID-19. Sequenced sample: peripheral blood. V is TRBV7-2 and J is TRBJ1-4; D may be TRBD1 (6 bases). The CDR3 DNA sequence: TGTGCCAGCAGACTCAATATCGCAGGGGAAAATGAAAAACTGTTTTTT. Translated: CASRLNIAGENEKLFF.